Listed below are T cell receptor beta chains from one sample, sequenced in a study of PD-L1 blockade in urothelial cancer. TCRdb's table, derived via immunoSEQ multiplex PCR, lists solely in-frame clones and lacks some. The sample lists around 51,000 clones, approximately 86% occurring once. Sequenced here: PBMCs, sampled around atezolizumab (anti-PD-L1) treatment. The receptors here all came from a man in his 60s with urothelial cancer. CDR3s include the opening cysteine and the closing phenylalanine or tryptophan. Each record gives: D gene, V gene, CDR3 length, J gene, clone size, CDR3 protein, CDR3 DNA. The D gene is left open where the match is weak. Where a row states a size, it is once, few, many or the class of an expanded clone; other rows omit it.

>-|TRBV6-5|13|TRBJ1-4|few
CASSYWTDEKLFF
TGTGCCAGCAGTTATTGGACAGATGAAAAACTGTTTTTT
>-|TRBV5-6|14|TRBJ2-3|few
CASSLYGFVDTQYF
TGTGCCAGCAGCTTGTACGGGTTCGTCGATACGCAGTATTTT
>-|TRBV11-3|15|TRBJ2-7|few
CASSLDRFRDYEQYF
TGTGCCAGCAGCTTAGATAGGTTTCGGGACTACGAGCAGTACTTC
>-|TRBV30|15|TRBJ1-2|-
CAWVFLGRQSYGYTF
TGTGCCTGGGTATTTTTGGGTCGACAGAGCTATGGCTACACCTTC
>TRBD2|TRBV9|15|TRBJ2-5|few
CASSGGLAVQETQYF
TGTGCCAGCAGCGGAGGACTAGCGGTTCAAGAGACCCAGTACTTC
>TRBD2|TRBV6-5|16|TRBJ2-1|-
CASSYWSGSRDNEQFF
TGTGCCAGCAGTTACTGGAGCGGGAGTAGGGACAATGAGCAGTTCTTC
>-|TRBV2|14|TRBJ2-7|once
CASREQAQTYEQYF
TGTGCCAGCAGAGAACAGGCCCAGACCTACGAGCAGTACTTC
>-|TRBV6-1|18|TRBJ2-3|-
CASSDTTRTGRGTDTQYF
TGTGCCAGCAGTGACACTACACGGACAGGGAGGGGCACAGATACGCAGTATTTT
>-|TRBV5-4|13|TRBJ2-3|-
CASRTGFRDTQYF
TGTGCCAGCAGAACAGGGTTTCGTGATACGCAGTATTTT
>-|TRBV19|14|TRBJ1-4|-
CASSMAATNEKLFF
TGTGCCAGTAGTATGGCTGCAACTAATGAAAAACTGTTTTTT
>-|TRBV27|15|TRBJ2-7|-
CASSLDLAPAYEQYF
TGTGCCAGCAGTTTAGATCTAGCGCCCGCCTACGAGCAGTACTTC
>-|TRBV9|13|TRBJ1-2|-
CASSVDSHYGYTF
TGTGCCAGCAGCGTAGACAGTCACTATGGCTACACCTTC
>-|TRBV7-9|15|TRBJ2-2|-
CASSLAQGIVGELFF
TGTGCCAGCAGCTTAGCCCAGGGAATTGTCGGGGAGCTGTTTTTT
>-|TRBV7-6|14|TRBJ1-5|-
CASSPGLTDQPQHF
TGTGCCAGCAGCCCGGGACTGACGGATCAGCCCCAGCATTTT
>-|TRBV28|16|TRBJ2-5|-
CASSYLPTSSEETQYF
TGTGCCAGCAGTTACCTTCCAACGAGCTCTGAAGAGACCCAGTACTTC
>TRBD1|TRBV19|14|TRBJ1-2|-
CASTQTGRNYGYTF
TGTGCCAGTACCCAGACAGGGAGGAACTATGGCTACACCTTC
>-|TRBV12-5|17|TRBJ2-1|-
CASGVPKGDLSYNEQFF
TGTGCTAGTGGTGTACCCAAGGGGGACCTTTCCTACAATGAGCAGTTCTTC
>-|TRBV2|12|TRBJ2-7|-
CASSVQDYEQYF
TGTGCCAGCAGTGTACAGGACTACGAGCAGTACTTC
>TRBD1|TRBV15|16|TRBJ1-2|-
CATSRDPSDRGNGYTF
TGTGCCACCAGCAGAGATCCCAGCGACAGGGGAAATGGCTACACCTTC
>-|TRBV25-1|15|TRBJ1-5|-
CASSPWEGDDQPQHF
TGTGCCAGCAGTCCCTGGGAGGGGGATGATCAGCCCCAGCATTTT
>TRBD2|TRBV7-3|16|TRBJ2-3|-
CASSIVAGGVADTQYF
TGTGCCAGCAGCATTGTAGCGGGAGGCGTCGCAGATACGCAGTATTTT
>TRBD2|TRBV15|15|TRBJ2-5|-
CATSNPGLAQETQYF
TGTGCCACCAGCAACCCGGGACTAGCTCAAGAGACCCAGTACTTC
>TRBD2|TRBV19|15|TRBJ2-7|-
CASSIPGLAKGEQYF
TGTGCCAGTAGTATACCGGGACTAGCGAAGGGTGAGCAGTACTTC
>TRBD2|TRBV9|15|TRBJ2-1|-
CASSDGLAGDIEQFF
TGTGCCAGCAGCGACGGACTAGCGGGAGATATTGAGCAGTTCTTC
>TRBD1|TRBV6-6|15|TRBJ2-7|-
CASSYSGTGIYEQYF
TGTGCCAGCAGTTACTCGGGGACAGGGATATACGAGCAGTACTTC
>-|TRBV27|20|TRBJ1-6|-
CASSLRSPDTVSSYNSPLHF
TGTGCCAGCAGTTTACGCTCCCCGGACACAGTGAGCTCCTATAATTCACCCCTCCACTTT
>TRBD1|TRBV4-2|15|TRBJ1-1|once
CASSQVDRGGTEAFF
TGTGCCAGCAGCCAAGTTGACAGGGGGGGCACTGAAGCTTTCTTT
>-|TRBV6-1|14|TRBJ2-7|-
CASSENSVFYEQYF
TGTGCCAGCAGTGAGAATTCAGTTTTCTACGAGCAGTACTTC
>-|TRBV4-3|18|TRBJ1-2|once
CASSQELPTPRGKYGYTF
TGCGCCAGCAGCCAAGAACTCCCAACCCCCCGGGGAAAGTATGGCTACACCTTC
>TRBD2|TRBV7-9|18|TRBJ2-2|-
CASRTGTSGIPATGELFF
TGTGCCAGCAGGACCGGGACTAGCGGGATTCCCGCGACCGGGGAGCTGTTTTTT
>-|TRBV18|13|TRBJ1-2|-
CASSPTGNYGYTF
TGTGCCAGCTCACCGACGGGGAACTATGGCTACACCTTC
>TRBD1|TRBV7-6|13|TRBJ1-1|-
CASSTGQGLEAFF
TGTGCCAGCAGCACCGGACAGGGGCTTGAAGCTTTCTTT
>-|TRBV19|14|TRBJ1-1|-
CASSVQGGPTEAFF
TGTGCCAGTAGTGTCCAGGGAGGACCCACTGAAGCTTTCTTT
>TRBD2|TRBV11-1|13|TRBJ2-3|-
CASSSGGKDTQYF
TGTGCCAGCAGCTCGGGGGGGAAGGATACGCAGTATTTT
>TRBD2|TRBV10-3|17|TRBJ2-5|-
CAISGGLAGGQEETQYF
TGTGCCATCAGTGGCGGACTAGCGGGGGGGCAGGAAGAGACCCAGTACTTC
>-|TRBV5-4|16|TRBJ2-2|-
CASSLGAGLNTGELFF
TGTGCCAGCAGCTTGGGGGCGGGACTGAACACCGGGGAGCTGTTTTTT
>-|TRBV11-2|17|TRBJ1-4|-
CASSPLGAAATNEKLFF
TGTGCCAGCAGCCCACTTGGGGCGGCTGCAACTAATGAAAAACTGTTTTTT
>-|TRBV19|15|TRBJ2-4|-
CASTTHGGGLNIQYF
TGTGCCAGTACCACACATGGAGGCGGATTAAACATTCAGTACTTC
>TRBD2|TRBV11-2|16|TRBJ2-7|-
CASSLASGRASYEQYF
TGTGCCAGCAGCTTAGCGAGCGGGAGGGCCTCCTACGAGCAGTACTTC
>TRBD2|TRBV9|17|TRBJ2-3|-
CASSLGTSGGILDTQYF
TGTGCCAGCAGCCTCGGGACTAGCGGGGGGATCTTAGATACGCAGTATTTT
>-|TRBV7-8|15|TRBJ1-5|-
CASSLLFGGNQPQHF
TGTGCCAGCAGCTTATTATTCGGGGGCAATCAGCCCCAGCATTTT
>TRBD2|TRBV10-3|15|TRBJ2-1|-
CAIGLAGGSYNEQFF
TGTGCCATTGGGCTAGCGGGCGGCTCCTACAATGAGCAGTTCTTC
>-|TRBV29-1|12|TRBJ1-2|-
CSVEEGTYGYTF
TGCAGCGTTGAGGAGGGGACCTATGGCTACACCTTC
>-|TRBV28|16|TRBJ1-1|once
CASSPRGRTSNTEAFF
TGTGCCAGCAGTCCGAGAGGGAGGACATCGAACACTGAAGCTTTCTTT
>-|TRBV9|18|TRBJ2-7|-
CASSPHPARAGANYEQYF
TGTGCCAGCAGCCCCCACCCCGCCCGTGCAGGGGCAAACTACGAGCAGTACTTC
>-|TRBV29-1|13|TRBJ2-5|-
CSVFRTGTGTQYF
TGCAGCGTATTCAGGACTGGCACGGGGACCCAGTACTTC
>-|TRBV28|12|TRBJ1-5|-
CASRGGNQPQHF
TGTGCCAGCAGGGGAGGTAATCAGCCCCAGCATTTT
>-|TRBV11-3|11|TRBJ2-1|-
CASSQAGEQFF
TGTGCCAGCAGCCAAGCAGGCGAGCAGTTCTTC
>TRBD1|TRBV6-5|14|TRBJ1-5|-
CASTPGQGVQPQHF
TGTGCCAGCACCCCGGGACAGGGGGTTCAGCCCCAGCATTTT
>-|TRBV7-9|14|TRBJ1-3|-
CASSSGDSGNTIYF
TGTGCCAGCAGCTCGGGGGACTCTGGAAACACCATATATTTT
>-|TRBV2|14|TRBJ1-1|-
CASRLGPMNTEAFF
TGTGCCAGCCGTCTGGGGCCGATGAACACTGAAGCTTTCTTT
>TRBD1|TRBV29-1|13|TRBJ2-7|-
CSAGQGAIYEQYF
TGCAGCGCAGGACAGGGGGCGATATACGAGCAGTACTTC
>TRBD1|TRBV5-8|15|TRBJ1-1|-
CASSRRTGGNTEAFF
TGTGCCAGCAGCCGGCGGACAGGGGGGAACACTGAAGCTTTCTTT
>TRBD2|TRBV9|15|TRBJ2-3|-
CASSPYGTSVDTQYF
TGTGCCAGCAGCCCCTACGGGACTAGCGTAGATACGCAGTATTTT
>-|TRBV11-3|13|TRBJ2-6|-
CASSLGVPTVLTF
TGTGCCAGCAGTCTGGGAGTGCCCACCGTCCTGACTTTC
>-|TRBV6-1|13|TRBJ2-7|-
CASRTPRDYEQYF
TGTGCCAGCAGGACCCCCCGGGACTACGAGCAGTACTTC
>-|TRBV4-1|14|TRBJ1-2|-
CASRLSESLDGYTF
TGCGCCAGCAGACTGTCTGAGAGCTTGGATGGCTACACCTTC
>-|TRBV6-6|15|TRBJ1-1|-
CASSYSRGMNTEAFF
TGTGCCAGCAGTTACTCGAGGGGGATGAACACTGAAGCTTTCTTT
>-|TRBV18|12|TRBJ2-5|-
CASSRSGETQYF
TGTGCCAGCTCTAGGTCGGGAGAGACCCAGTACTTC
>TRBD1|TRBV30|19|TRBJ1-2|few
CAWSPLALDRGRVGYGYTF
TGTGCCTGGAGTCCCTTAGCTTTGGACAGGGGAAGAGTTGGGTATGGCTACACCTTC